Following are 5 T cell receptor beta chains from one sample sequenced in a study of blood T cell repertoires in COVID-19. The protocol was immunoSEQ multiplex PCR, while the TCRdb copy is restricted to in-frame clones and leaves out a portion. Counted here are about 130,000 clones, 70% to 80% occurring once; the ten biggest clones make up under 14%. Material: peripheral blood. Source of these receptors: a human donor in a cohort sampled during active COVID-19.

The chain carries TRBV27 and TRBJ2-6, with D uncertain. The V gene lost 6 bases and the J gene lost 1 base, with 4 bases spanning the gap. CDR1 and CDR2 from the germline V gene are MNHEY and SMNVEV (reference sequence). This CDR3 has 13 amino acids. Here the CDR3 reads CASRLSGANVLTF. CDR3 nucleotides: TGTGCCAGCAGACTTTCTGGGGCCAACGTCCTGACTTTC.

The CDR3 loop is CASSPPGQGTDTQYF. For the CDR3, the DNA is TGTGCCAGCAGCCCCCCTGGACAGGGTACAGATACGCAGTATTTT. This chain uses TRBV5-6 with TRBJ2-3; TRBD1 agrees at 8 bases. Trimming at V came to 4 bases and at J to 3 bases, leaving 7 bases not matched to a gene. This CDR3 comprises 15 residues. Germline CDR1 is SGHDT and CDR2 is YYEEEE.

The sample holds a few counts of this clone. The gene calls are TRBV19 and TRBJ2-1; no clear D. Germline V gene sequence: CDR1 LNHDA, CDR2 SQIVND (reference sequence). Trimming removed 7 bases from V and 10 bases from J, with 17 bases in between. CDR3 size: 13 residues. CDR3 protein: CASNYLNGSEQFF. CDR3 nucleotide sequence: TGTGCCAGTAACTACTTGAACGGATCCGAGCAGTTCTTC.

This clone was seen once. The chain links TRBV4-1 to TRBJ2-5; D perhaps matches TRBD1 (6 bases). Germline V CDR1 and CDR2: MGHRA, YSYEKL. The CDR3 has 16 residues. Deletions cut 3 bases from V and 4 bases from J, with 18 bases between. CDR3 residues: CASSQGVQGGGETQYF. In DNA, the CDR3 is TGCGCCAGCAGCCAGGGTGTACAGGGTGGAGGAGAGACCCAGTACTTC.

This rearrangement joins TRBV28 to TRBJ1-2; D call uncertain. V shed 8 bases and J shed 2 bases, with 18 bases lying between them. The V gene's germline CDR1 is MDHEN and CDR2 SYDVKM. CDR3 length: 15 residues. DNA for the CDR3: TGTGCCAGCCTCAATAATGGCCTTTTCAACTATGGCTACACCTTC. Protein sequence: CASLNNGLFNYGYTF.